The clone carrying this T cell receptor (beta chain) occurred a few times. Described time point: persistent/refractory GD, antithyroid drugs over 5 years with positive TRAb. The authors made the TCR library using RNA they extracted from PBMCs. This entry belongs to a study of regulatory T cells in long-lasting Graves disease. Germline CDR1 SGHRS, CDR2 YFSETQ. Deletions cut 4 bases from V and 6 bases from J, with 31 bases between. This CDR3 comprises 19 residues. To make TCR beta libraries, researchers used iRepertoire HTBI primers and Arm-PCR of CDR3 regions. A single record per CDR3 protein comes from TCRdb applying MiXCR to the multiplex PCR reads. The sample holds 350,000 to 450,000 distinct CDR3 sequences, more than 20% seen once.

V and J are TRBV5-1 and TRBJ1-1; a possible D gene is TRBD1 (6 bases). The material sequenced was peripheral blood mononuclear cells (PBMCs), taken when the disease was refractory, from a patient treated with antithyroid drugs. This sequence was found in a woman in her forties with Graves disease. CDR3 DNA sequence: TGCGCCAGCAGCCGGGCCTTTCCGGGACAACCCGCCTCGAATGCTGAAGCTTTCTTT. This translates into CASSRAFPGQPASNAEAFF.